This TCR beta chain was captured by sequencing in a study of Graves' ophthalmopathy and Graves' hyperthyroidism. Study-level points and caveats: The model predicted progression of ophthalmopathy with a sensitivity of just over 70%, and its specificity was 72% to 80%. Using a 13-signature model, the authors split ophthalmopathy from stable hyperthyroidism, with approximately 88% sensitivity and about 80% specificity.

A note on this clonotype: Its antigen is still unknown.

Clinicians made diagnoses from clinical symptoms, serum thyroxine, TRAb, thyroid ultrasound and orbital computed tomography. RNA transcripts served as template for amplifying TCR beta CDR3 sequences. HTBI-primed first-round RT-PCR preceded second-round multiplex PCR. TCRdb re-called the multiplex PCR reads with MiXCR, one entry per CDR3 protein. This sample has approximately 480,000 distinct CDR3 sequences, with approximately 15% found just once. CDR1 SGHTA and CDR2 FQGNSA come from the germline V gene. The CDR3 sequence is 15 residues long. Trimming took off 4 bases at V and 2 bases at J, with 14 bases between the two ends.

The source is a woman aged 25-40 years with Graves' ophthalmopathy. The specimen sequenced was blood. The chain links TRBV7-2 to TRBJ2-5; possible D gene TRBD2, 5 bases. The CDR3, as DNA: TGTGCCAGCAGCTCCGGACTGGACCTTCAAGAGACCCAGTACTTC. Residues: CASSSGLDLQETQYF.